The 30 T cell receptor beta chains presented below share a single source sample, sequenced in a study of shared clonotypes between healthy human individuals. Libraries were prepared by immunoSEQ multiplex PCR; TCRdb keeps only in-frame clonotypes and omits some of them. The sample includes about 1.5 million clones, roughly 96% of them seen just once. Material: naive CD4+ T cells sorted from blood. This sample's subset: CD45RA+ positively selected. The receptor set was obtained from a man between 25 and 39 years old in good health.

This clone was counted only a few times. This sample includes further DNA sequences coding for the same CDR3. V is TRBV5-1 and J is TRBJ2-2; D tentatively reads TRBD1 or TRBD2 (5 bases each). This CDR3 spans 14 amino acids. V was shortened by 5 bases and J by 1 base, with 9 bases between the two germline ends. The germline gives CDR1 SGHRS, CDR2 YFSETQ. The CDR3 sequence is CASRGTGNTGELFF. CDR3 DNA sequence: TGCGCCAGCAGAGGGACGGGGAACACCGGGGAGCTGTTTTTT.

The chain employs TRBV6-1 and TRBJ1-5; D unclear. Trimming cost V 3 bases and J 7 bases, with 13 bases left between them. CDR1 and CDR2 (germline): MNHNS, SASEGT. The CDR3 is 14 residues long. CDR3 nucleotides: TGTGCCAGCAGTGAGGGGTATAGTAGCCAGCCCCAGCATTTT. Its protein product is CASSEGYSSQPQHF.

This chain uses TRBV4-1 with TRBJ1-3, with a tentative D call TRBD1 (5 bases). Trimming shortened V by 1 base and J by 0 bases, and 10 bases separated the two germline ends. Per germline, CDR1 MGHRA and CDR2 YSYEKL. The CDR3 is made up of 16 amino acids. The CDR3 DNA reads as TGCGCCAGCAGCCAAGGCAGGGTATTCTCTGGAAACACCATATATTTT. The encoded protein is CASSQGRVFSGNTIYF.

CDR3 region: CASSPAGGAKVYEQYF. CDR3 DNA sequence: TGTGCCAGCTCACCGGCCGGGGGCGCGAAAGTCTACGAGCAGTACTTC. The rearrangement links TRBV18 to TRBJ2-7; D is tentatively TRBD1 or TRBD2 (6 bases each). CDR1 is KGHSH, CDR2 LQKENI, per germline. The V end lost 3 bases, the J end lost 3 bases, and 18 bases lay between the germline ends. The CDR3 sequence is 16 residues long.

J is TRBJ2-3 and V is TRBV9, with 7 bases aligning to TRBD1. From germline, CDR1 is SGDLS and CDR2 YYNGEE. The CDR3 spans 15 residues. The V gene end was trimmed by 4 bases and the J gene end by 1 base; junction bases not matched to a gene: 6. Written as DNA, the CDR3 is TGTGCCAGCAGCCCAACAGGGGCCGGCACAGATACGCAGTATTTT. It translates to CASSPTGAGTDTQYF.

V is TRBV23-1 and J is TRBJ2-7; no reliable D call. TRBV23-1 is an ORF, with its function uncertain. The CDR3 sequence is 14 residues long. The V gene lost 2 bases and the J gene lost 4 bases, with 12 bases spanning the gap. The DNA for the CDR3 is TGCGCCAGCAGTCAACCCCCGGAAGCGTACGAGCAGTACTTC. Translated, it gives CASSQPPEAYEQYF.

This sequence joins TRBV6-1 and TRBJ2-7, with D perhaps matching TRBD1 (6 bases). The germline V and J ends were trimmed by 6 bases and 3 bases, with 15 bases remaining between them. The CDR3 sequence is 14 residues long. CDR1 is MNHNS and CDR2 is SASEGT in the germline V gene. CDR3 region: CASRDSFRDYEQYF. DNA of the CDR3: TGTGCCAGCAGGGACAGCTTTAGGGACTACGAGCAGTACTTC.

CDR3 amino acids: CASSLTLLRERETQYF. DNA for the CDR3: TGTGCCAGCAGCTTAACGTTGTTGAGGGAGCGAGAGACCCAGTACTTC. The rearrangement links TRBV7-8 to TRBJ2-5; D is possibly TRBD2 (5 bases). Looked up from germline, CDR1 is SGHVS and CDR2 is FQNEAQ. This CDR3 region has 16 residues. The V end lost 2 bases, the J end lost 4 bases, and 17 bases lay between the germline ends. Complete variable domain (other parts from reference TRBV7-8 and TRBJ2-5): GAGVSQSPRYKVAKRGQDVALRCDPISGHVSLFWYQQALGQGPEFLTYFQNEAQLDKSGLPSDRFFAERPEGSVSTLKIQRTQQEDSAVYLCASSLTLLRERETQYFGPGTRLLVL.

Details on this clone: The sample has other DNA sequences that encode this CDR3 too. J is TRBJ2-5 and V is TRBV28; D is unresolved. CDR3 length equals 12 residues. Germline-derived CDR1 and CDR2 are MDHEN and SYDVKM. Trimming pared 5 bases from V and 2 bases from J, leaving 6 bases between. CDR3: CASSQGQETQYF. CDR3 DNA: TGTGCCAGCAGTCAAGGTCAAGAGACCCAGTACTTC. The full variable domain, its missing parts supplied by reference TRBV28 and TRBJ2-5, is DVKVTQSSRYLVKRTGEKVFLECVQDMDHENMFWYRQDPGLGLRLIYFSYDVKMKEKGDIPEGYSVSREKKERFSLILESASTNQTSMYLCASSQGQETQYFGPGTRLLVL.

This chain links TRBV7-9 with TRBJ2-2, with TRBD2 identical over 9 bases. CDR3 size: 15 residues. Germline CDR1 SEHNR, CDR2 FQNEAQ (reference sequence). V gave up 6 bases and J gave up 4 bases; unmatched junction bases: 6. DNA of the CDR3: TGTGCCAGCAGTCTTAGCGGGAGTAGCACCGGGGAGCTGTTTTTT. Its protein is CASSLSGSSTGELFF.

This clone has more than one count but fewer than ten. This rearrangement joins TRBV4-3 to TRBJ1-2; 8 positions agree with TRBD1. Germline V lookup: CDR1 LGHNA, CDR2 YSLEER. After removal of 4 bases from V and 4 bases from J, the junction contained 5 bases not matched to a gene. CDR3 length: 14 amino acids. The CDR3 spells CASSPRGPGYGYTF. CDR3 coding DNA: TGCGCCAGCAGCCCCAGGGGGCCTGGCTATGGCTACACCTTC.

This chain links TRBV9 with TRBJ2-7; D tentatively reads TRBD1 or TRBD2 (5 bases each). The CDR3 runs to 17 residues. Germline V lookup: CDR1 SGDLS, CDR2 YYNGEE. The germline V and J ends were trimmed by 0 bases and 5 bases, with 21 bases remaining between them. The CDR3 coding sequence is TGTGCCAGCAGCGTAGATCCCGGGACCTCGGCGAGCCACGAGCAGTACTTC. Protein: CASSVDPGTSASHEQYF. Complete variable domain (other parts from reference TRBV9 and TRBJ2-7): DSGVTQTPKHLITATGQRVTLRCSPRSGDLSVYWYQQSLDQGLQFLIQYYNGEERAKGNILERFSAQQFPDLHSELNLSSLELGDSALYFCASSVDPGTSASHEQYFGPGTRLTVT.

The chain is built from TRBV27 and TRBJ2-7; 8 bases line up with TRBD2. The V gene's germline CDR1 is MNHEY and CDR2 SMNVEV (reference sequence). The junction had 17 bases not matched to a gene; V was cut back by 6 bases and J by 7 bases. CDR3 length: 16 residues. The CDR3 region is CASRPYDGNSGGEQYF. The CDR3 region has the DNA TGTGCCAGCAGGCCCTACGACGGTAACTCGGGGGGGGAGCAGTACTTC.

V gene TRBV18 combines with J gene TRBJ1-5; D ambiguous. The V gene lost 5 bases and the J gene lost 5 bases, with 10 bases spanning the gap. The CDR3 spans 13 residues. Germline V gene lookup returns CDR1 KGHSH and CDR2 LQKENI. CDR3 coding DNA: TGTGCCAGCTCAGCAGACATCCATCAGCCCCAGCATTTT. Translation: CASSADIHQPQHF.

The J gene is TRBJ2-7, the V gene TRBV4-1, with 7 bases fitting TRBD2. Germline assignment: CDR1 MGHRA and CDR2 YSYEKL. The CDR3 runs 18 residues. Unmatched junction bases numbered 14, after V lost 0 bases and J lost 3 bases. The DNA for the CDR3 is TGCGCCAGCAGCCAAGAGCCCCCTCTAGCGGAGGGCTTCTACGAGCAGTACTTC. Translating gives CASSQEPPLAEGFYEQYF.

The CDR3 sequence: CASSRAGQPQHF. CDR3 coding DNA: TGTGCCAGCAGTAGGGCTGGTCAGCCCCAGCATTTT. This rearrangement joins TRBV28 to TRBJ1-5; D unclear. In germline, CDR1 is MDHEN, CDR2 SYDVKM. The CDR3 has 12 amino acids. The V gene lost 5 bases and the J gene lost 6 bases, with 8 bases spanning the gap. The complete variable domain, with remaining parts taken from reference TRBV28 and TRBJ1-5, reads DVKVTQSSRYLVKRTGEKVFLECVQDMDHENMFWYRQDPGLGLRLIYFSYDVKMKEKGDIPEGYSVSREKKERFSLILESASTNQTSMYLCASSRAGQPQHFGDGTRLSIL.

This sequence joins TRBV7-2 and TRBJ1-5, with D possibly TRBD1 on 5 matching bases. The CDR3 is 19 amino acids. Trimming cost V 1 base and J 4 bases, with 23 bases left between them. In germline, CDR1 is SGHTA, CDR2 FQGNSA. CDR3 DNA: TGTGCCAGCAGCTTAGTTTTGGGGGGGAGGGGATCAGGTAATCAGCCCCAGCATTTT. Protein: CASSLVLGGRGSGNQPQHF. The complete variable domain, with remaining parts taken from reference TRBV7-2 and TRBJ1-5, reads GAGVSQSPSNKVTEKGKDVELRCDPISGHTALYWYRQSLGQGLEFLIYFQGNSAPDKSGLPSDRFSAERTGGSVSTLTIQRTQQEDSAVYLCASSLVLGGRGSGNQPQHFGDGTRLSIL.

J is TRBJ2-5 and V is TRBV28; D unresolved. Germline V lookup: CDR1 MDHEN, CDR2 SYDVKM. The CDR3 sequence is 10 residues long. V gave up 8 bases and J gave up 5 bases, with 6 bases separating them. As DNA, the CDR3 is TGTGCCAGCGGTCCGGAGACCCAGTACTTC. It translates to CASGPETQYF.

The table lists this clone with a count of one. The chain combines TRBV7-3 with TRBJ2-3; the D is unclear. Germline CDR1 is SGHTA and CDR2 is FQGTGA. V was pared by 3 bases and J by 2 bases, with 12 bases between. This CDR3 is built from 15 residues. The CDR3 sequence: CASSFGRIPTDTQYF. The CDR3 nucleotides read TGTGCCAGCAGCTTTGGGCGGATCCCCACAGATACGCAGTATTTT.

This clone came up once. The CDR3 reads CASITGELFF. CDR3 in DNA: TGTGCCAGCATAACCGGGGAGCTGTTTTTT. The V call is TRBV27, the J call TRBJ2-2; D gene uncertain. There are 10 residues in the CDR3. CDR1 and CDR2 (germline): MNHEY, SMNVEV (reference sequence). The germline V and J ends were trimmed by 7 bases and 5 bases, with 2 bases remaining between them.

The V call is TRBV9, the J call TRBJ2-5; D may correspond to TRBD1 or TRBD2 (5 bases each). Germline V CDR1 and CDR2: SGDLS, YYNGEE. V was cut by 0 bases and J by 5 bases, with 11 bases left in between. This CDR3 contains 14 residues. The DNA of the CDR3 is TGTGCCAGCAGCGTAGGGGTGGGACGGGAGACCCAGTACTTC. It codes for CASSVGVGRETQYF. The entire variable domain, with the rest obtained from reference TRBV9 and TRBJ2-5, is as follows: DSGVTQTPKHLITATGQRVTLRCSPRSGDLSVYWYQQSLDQGLQFLIQYYNGEERAKGNILERFSAQQFPDLHSELNLSSLELGDSALYFCASSVGVGRETQYFGPGTRLLVL.

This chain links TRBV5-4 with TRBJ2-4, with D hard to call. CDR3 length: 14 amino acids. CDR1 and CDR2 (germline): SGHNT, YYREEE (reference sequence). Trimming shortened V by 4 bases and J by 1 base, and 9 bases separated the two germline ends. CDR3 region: CASSPAGAKNIQYF. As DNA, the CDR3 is TGTGCCAGCAGCCCAGCCGGTGCCAAAAACATTCAGTACTTC.

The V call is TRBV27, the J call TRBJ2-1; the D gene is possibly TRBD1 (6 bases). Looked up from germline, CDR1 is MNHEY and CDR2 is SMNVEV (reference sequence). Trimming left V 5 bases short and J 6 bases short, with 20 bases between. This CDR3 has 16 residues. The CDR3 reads CASSPVGPRGGNEQFF. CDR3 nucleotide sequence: TGTGCCAGCAGTCCCGTGGGCCCTAGAGGGGGCAATGAGCAGTTCTTC.

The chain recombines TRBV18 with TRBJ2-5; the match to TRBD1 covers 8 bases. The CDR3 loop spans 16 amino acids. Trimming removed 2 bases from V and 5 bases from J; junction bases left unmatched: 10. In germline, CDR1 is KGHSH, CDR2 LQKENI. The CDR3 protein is CASSPRTGSSMETQYF. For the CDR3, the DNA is TGTGCCAGCTCACCAAGGACAGGGTCCTCGATGGAGACCCAGTACTTC.

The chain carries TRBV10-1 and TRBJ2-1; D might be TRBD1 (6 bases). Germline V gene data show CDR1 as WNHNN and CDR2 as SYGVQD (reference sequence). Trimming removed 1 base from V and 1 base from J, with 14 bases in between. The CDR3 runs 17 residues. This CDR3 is CASSELGAGVSYNEQFF. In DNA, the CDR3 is TGCGCCAGCAGTGAGTTGGGGGCAGGTGTATCCTACAATGAGCAGTTCTTC.

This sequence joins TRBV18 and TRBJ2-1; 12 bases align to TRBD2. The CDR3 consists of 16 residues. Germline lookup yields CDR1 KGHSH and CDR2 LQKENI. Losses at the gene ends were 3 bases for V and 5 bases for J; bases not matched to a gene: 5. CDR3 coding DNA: TGTGCCAGCTCACCTCAGGGGACTAGCGGGCACAATGAGCAGTTCTTC. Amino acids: CASSPQGTSGHNEQFF.

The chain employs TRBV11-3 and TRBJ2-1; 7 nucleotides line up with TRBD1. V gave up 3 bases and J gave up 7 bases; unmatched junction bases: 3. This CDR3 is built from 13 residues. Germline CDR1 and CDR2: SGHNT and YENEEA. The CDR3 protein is CASSLGQKNEQFF. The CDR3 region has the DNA TGTGCCAGCAGCTTGGGACAGAAGAATGAGCAGTTCTTC. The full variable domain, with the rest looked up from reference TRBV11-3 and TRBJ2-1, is EAGVVQSPRYKIIEKKQPVAFWCNPISGHNTLYWYLQNLGQGPELLIRYENEEAVDDSQLPKDRFSAERLKGVDSTLKIQPAELGDSAVYLCASSLGQKNEQFFGPGTRLTVL.

CDR3: CASSQAPGGDYGYTF. CDR3 nucleotide sequence: TGCGCCAGCAGCCAAGCCCCCGGGGGCGACTATGGCTACACCTTC. V and J are TRBV4-1 and TRBJ1-2, with D tentatively TRBD1 (6 bases). Germline V CDR1 and CDR2: MGHRA, YSYEKL. The CDR3 spans 15 residues. Trimming shortened V by 1 base and J by 3 bases, and 12 bases separated the two germline ends.

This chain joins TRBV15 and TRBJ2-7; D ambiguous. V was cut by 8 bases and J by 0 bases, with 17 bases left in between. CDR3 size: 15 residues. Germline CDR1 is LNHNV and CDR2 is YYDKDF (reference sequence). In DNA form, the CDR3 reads TGTGCCACCTACGGTGGGGTTGGTGGCTCCTACGAGCAGTACTTC. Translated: CATYGGVGGSYEQYF.

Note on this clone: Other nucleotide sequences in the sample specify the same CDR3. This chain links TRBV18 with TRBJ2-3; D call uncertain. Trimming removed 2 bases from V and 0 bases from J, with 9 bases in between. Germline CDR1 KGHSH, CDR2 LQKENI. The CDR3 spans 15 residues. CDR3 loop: CASSPVGPSTDTQYF. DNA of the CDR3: TGTGCCAGCTCACCAGTCGGTCCCAGCACAGATACGCAGTATTTT.